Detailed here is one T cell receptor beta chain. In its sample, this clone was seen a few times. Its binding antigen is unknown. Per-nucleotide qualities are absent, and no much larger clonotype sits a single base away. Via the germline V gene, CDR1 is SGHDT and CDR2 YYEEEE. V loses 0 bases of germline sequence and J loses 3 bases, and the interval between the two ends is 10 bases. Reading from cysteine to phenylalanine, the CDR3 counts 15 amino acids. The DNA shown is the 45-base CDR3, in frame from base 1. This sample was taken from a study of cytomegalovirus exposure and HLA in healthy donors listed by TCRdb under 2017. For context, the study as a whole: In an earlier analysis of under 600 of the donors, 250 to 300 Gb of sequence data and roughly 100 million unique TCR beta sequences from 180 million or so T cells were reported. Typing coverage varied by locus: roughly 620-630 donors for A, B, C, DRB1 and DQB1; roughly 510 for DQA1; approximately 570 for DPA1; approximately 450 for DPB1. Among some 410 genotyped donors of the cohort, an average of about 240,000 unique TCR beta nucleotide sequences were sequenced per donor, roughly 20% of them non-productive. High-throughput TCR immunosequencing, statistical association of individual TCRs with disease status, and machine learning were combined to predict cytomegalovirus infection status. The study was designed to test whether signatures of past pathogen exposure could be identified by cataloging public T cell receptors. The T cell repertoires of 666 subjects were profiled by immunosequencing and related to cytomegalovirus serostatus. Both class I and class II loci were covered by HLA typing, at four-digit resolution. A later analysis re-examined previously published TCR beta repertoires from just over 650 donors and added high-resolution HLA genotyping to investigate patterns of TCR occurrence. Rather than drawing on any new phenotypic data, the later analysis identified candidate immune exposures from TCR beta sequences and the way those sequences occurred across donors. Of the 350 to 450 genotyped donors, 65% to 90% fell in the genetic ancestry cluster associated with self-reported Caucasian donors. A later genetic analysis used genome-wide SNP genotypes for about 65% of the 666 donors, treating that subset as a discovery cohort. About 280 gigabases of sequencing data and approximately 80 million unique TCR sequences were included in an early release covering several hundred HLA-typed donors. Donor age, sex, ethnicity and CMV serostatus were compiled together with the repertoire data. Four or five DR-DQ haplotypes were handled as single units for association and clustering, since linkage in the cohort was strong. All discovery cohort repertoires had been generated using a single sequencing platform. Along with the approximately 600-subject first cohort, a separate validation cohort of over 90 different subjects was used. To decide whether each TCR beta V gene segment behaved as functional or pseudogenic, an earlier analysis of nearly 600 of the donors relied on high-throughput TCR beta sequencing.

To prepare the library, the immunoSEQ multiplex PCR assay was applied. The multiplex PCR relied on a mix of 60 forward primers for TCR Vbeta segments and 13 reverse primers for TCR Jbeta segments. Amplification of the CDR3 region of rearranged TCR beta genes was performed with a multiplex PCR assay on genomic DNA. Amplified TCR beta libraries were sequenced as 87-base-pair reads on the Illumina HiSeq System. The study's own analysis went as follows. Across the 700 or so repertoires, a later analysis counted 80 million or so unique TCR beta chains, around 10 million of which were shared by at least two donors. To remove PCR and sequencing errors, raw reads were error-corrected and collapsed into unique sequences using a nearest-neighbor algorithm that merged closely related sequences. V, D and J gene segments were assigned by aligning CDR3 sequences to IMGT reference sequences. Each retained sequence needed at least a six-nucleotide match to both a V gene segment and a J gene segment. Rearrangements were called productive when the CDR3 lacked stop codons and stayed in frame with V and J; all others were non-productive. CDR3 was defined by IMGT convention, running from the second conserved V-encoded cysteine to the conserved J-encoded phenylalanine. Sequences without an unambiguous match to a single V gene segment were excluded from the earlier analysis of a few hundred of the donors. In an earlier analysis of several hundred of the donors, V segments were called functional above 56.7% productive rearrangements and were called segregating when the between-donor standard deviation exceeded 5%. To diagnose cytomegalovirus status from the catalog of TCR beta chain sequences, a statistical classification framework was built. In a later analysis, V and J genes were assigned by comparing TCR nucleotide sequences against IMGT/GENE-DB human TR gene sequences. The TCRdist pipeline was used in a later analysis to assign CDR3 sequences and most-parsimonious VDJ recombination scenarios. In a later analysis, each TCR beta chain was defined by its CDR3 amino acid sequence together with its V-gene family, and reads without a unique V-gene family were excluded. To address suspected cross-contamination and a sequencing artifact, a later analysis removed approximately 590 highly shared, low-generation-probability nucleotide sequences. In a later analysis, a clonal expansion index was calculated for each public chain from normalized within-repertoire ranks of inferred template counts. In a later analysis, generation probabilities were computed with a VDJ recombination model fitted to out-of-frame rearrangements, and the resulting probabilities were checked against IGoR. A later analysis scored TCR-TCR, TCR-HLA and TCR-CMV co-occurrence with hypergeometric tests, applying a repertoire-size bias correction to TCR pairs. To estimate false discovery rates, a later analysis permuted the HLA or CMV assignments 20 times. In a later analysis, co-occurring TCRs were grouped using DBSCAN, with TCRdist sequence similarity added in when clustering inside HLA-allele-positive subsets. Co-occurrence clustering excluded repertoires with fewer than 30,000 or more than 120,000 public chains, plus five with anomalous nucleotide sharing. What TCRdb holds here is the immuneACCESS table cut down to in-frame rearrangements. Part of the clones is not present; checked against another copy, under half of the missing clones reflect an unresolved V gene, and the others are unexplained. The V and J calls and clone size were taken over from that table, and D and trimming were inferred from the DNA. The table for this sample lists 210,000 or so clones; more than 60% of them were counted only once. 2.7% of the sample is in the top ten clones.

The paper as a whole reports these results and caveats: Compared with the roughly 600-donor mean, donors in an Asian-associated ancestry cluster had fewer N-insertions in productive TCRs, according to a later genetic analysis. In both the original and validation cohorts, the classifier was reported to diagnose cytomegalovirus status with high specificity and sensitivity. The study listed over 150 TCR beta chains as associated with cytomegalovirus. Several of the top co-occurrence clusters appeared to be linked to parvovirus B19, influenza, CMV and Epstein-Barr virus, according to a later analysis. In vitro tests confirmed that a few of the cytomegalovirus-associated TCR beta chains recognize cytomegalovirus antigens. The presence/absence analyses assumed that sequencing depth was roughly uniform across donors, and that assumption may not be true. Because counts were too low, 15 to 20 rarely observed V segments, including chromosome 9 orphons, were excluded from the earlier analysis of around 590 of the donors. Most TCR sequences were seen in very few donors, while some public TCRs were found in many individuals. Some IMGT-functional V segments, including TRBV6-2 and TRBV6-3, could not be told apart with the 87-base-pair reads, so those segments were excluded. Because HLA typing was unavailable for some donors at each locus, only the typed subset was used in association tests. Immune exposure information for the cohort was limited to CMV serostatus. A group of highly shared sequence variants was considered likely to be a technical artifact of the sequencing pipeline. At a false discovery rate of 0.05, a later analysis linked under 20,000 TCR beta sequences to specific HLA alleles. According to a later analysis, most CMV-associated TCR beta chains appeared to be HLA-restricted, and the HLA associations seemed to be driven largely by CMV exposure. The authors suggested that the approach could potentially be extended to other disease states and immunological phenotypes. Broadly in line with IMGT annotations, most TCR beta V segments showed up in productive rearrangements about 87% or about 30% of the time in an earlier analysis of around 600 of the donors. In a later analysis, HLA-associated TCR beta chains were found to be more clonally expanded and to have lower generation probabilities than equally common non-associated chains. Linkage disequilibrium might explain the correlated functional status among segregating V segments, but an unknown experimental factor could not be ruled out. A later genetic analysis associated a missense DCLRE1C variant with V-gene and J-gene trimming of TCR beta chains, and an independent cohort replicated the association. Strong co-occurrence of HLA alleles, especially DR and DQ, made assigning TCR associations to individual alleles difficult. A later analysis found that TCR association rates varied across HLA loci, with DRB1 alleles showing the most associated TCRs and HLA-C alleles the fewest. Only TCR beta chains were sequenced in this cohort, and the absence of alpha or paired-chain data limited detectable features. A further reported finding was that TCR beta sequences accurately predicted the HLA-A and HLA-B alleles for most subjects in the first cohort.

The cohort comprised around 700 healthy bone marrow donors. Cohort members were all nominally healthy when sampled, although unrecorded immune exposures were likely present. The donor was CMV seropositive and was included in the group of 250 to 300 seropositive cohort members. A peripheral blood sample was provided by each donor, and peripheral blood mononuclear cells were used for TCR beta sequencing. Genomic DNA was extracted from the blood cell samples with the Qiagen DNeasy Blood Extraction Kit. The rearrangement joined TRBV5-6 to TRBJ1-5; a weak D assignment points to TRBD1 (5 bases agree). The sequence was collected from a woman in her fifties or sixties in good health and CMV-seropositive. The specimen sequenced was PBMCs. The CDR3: CASSLAGGDNQPQHF. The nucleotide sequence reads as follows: TGTGCCAGCAGCTTGGCCGGGGGAGACAATCAGCCCCAGCATTTT.